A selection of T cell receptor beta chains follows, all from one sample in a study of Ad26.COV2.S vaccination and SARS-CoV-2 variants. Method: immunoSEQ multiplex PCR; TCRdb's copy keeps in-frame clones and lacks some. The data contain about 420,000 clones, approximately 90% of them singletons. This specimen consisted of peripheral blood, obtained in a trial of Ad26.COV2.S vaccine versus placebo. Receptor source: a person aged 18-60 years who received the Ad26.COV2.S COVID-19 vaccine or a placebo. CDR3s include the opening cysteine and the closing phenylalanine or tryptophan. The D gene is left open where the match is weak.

cdr3_aa: CASSPRSQETQYF; cdr3_nt: TGTGCCAGCAGCCCAAGATCTCAAGAGACCCAGTACTTC; cdr3_length: 13; d_call: .; v_call: TRBV11-1; j_call: TRBJ2-5
cdr3_aa: CASTITGGYEQYF; cdr3_nt: TGCGCCAGCACCATCACAGGGGGCTACGAGCAGTACTTC; cdr3_length: 13; d_call: TRBD1; v_call: TRBV5-1; j_call: TRBJ2-7
cdr3_aa: CASSSLNNEQFF; cdr3_nt: TGTGCCAGCAGTTCCTTGAACAATGAGCAGTTCTTC; cdr3_length: 12; d_call: .; v_call: TRBV27; j_call: TRBJ2-1
cdr3_aa: CASSPGQGYEQYF; cdr3_nt: TGTGCCAGCAGCCCCGGACAGGGTTACGAGCAGTACTTC; cdr3_length: 13; d_call: TRBD1; v_call: TRBV27; j_call: TRBJ2-7
cdr3_aa: CASSYLGQSHYGYTF; cdr3_nt: TGTGCCAGCAGTTACTTGGGACAGTCTCACTATGGCTACACCTTC; cdr3_length: 15; d_call: TRBD1; v_call: TRBV6-5; j_call: TRBJ1-2
cdr3_aa: CASSLAGQPAYGYTF; cdr3_nt: TGTGCCAGCAGCTTAGCCGGACAGCCAGCCTATGGCTACACCTTC; cdr3_length: 15; d_call: .; v_call: TRBV7-2; j_call: TRBJ1-2
cdr3_aa: CASSLMGSGANVLTF; cdr3_nt: TGTGCCAGCAGCTTAATGGGGTCTGGGGCCAACGTCCTGACTTTC; cdr3_length: 15; d_call: .; v_call: TRBV7-3; j_call: TRBJ2-6
cdr3_aa: CASSKQSLGEKLFF; cdr3_nt: TGTGCCAGTAGTAAGCAGTCCCTCGGTGAAAAACTGTTTTTT; cdr3_length: 14; d_call: .; v_call: TRBV19; j_call: TRBJ1-4
cdr3_aa: CASSLTHTRESEAFF; cdr3_nt: TGTGCCAGCAGCTTAACGCATACCCGTGAGAGTGAAGCTTTCTTT; cdr3_length: 15; d_call: .; v_call: TRBV7-3; j_call: TRBJ1-1
cdr3_aa: CASSPGRMGAKNIQYF; cdr3_nt: TGTGCCAGCAGCCCGGGACGGATGGGAGCCAAAAACATTCAGTACTTC; cdr3_length: 16; d_call: .; v_call: TRBV7-8; j_call: TRBJ2-4
cdr3_aa: CASSSTGGGPEAFF; cdr3_nt: TGTGCCAGCAGTTCGACAGGGGGAGGACCTGAAGCTTTCTTT; cdr3_length: 14; d_call: TRBD1; v_call: TRBV6-2/TRBV6-3; j_call: TRBJ1-1